Listed here are 9 T cell receptor beta chains from one sample, sequenced in a study of cytomegalovirus exposure and HLA in healthy donors. The PCR had 60 Vbeta and 13 Jbeta primers. Assay: immunoSEQ multiplex PCR; the TCRdb copy retains only in-frame clones and omits some. Among under 200,000 clones, 82% were seen once, and the ten largest hold about 0.8%. The source material was PBMCs. The receptors come from a woman younger than 30 in good health and CMV-seronegative.

CDR3 nucleotides: TGTGCTAGTGGCCCGGGACAGGTTCCACAGTTCTTC. Its protein is CASGPGQVPQFF. The chain couples TRBV12-5 to TRBJ2-1, with 8 bases that match TRBD1. The length of the CDR3 is 12 residues. The J segment lost 13 bases and the V segment lost 6 bases, leaving 8 bases of the junction unmatched. Looked up from germline, CDR1 is LGHNT and CDR2 is FRNRAP.

The chain combines TRBV4-2 with TRBJ2-3; 9 bases line up with TRBD2. The CDR3 consists of 15 residues. The V gene end was trimmed by 4 bases and the J gene end by 0 bases; junction bases not matched to a gene: 2. CDR1 is LGHNA and CDR2 is YNFKEQ in the germline V gene. CDR3 nucleotides: TGTGCCAGCAGCCCGACTAGCGGAAGCACAGATACGCAGTATTTT. This translates into CASSPTSGSTDTQYF.

V gene TRBV27 combines with J gene TRBJ2-7, with D unclear. Trimming shortened V by 3 bases and J by 0 bases, and 6 bases separated the two germline ends. The CDR3 runs 13 residues. Germline-derived CDR1 and CDR2 are MNHEY and SMNVEV (reference sequence). The CDR3 loop is CASSFSSSYEQYF. In nucleotides, the CDR3 is TGTGCCAGCAGTTTTTCTAGCTCCTACGAGCAGTACTTC.

The chain employs TRBV30 and TRBJ1-5; a weak D match, TRBD1 (6 bases). CDR3 length equals 12 residues. The V end was cut by 5 bases, the J end by 9 bases, with 14 bases between. CDR1 and CDR2 from the germline V gene are GTSNPN and SVGIG (reference sequence). The CDR3 here is CAWGAGAGPQHF. Here the CDR3 DNA reads TGTGCCTGGGGGGCGGGGGCCGGGCCCCAGCATTTT.

The chain uses TRBV2 and TRBJ2-5, with 8 bases lining up with TRBD2. The trim removed 2 bases at V and 4 bases at J, leaving 12 bases unmatched. The length of the CDR3 is 17 residues. In germline, CDR1 is SNHLY, CDR2 FYNNEI. The CDR3 reads CASSESGGRPAGETQYF. DNA for the CDR3: TGTGCCAGCAGTGAATCGGGCGGGAGGCCCGCGGGAGAGACCCAGTACTTC.

J is TRBJ2-5 and V is TRBV2, with D unresolved. The ends were cut back, 5 bases at V and 4 bases at J, with 5 bases in the middle. The CDR3 spans 11 residues. The V gene's germline CDR1 is SNHLY and CDR2 FYNNEI. The DNA for the CDR3 is TGTGCCAGCAGTATAGCAGAGACCCAGTACTTC. Amino acids: CASSIAETQYF.

The chain recombines TRBV27 with TRBJ2-5, with 12 bases fitting TRBD2. The CDR3 is 18 residues long. The V gene end was trimmed by 4 bases and the J gene end by 0 bases; junction bases not matched to a gene: 9. Germline V lookup: CDR1 MNHEY, CDR2 SMNVEV (reference sequence). Written as DNA, the CDR3 is TGTGCCAGCAGTTACAGCCCTCGGACTAGCGGGAACCAAGAGACCCAGTACTTC. It encodes CASSYSPRTSGNQETQYF.

V and J are TRBV28 and TRBJ1-5; D remains unclear. This CDR3 has 15 residues. Trimming stripped 3 bases from V and 0 bases from J, with 9 bases between. Germline values: CDR1 MDHEN, CDR2 SYDVKM. The CDR3 sequence is CASSLSGHSNQPQHF. The CDR3, as DNA: TGTGCCAGCAGTTTGTCAGGCCATAGCAATCAGCCCCAGCATTTT.

The sample holds one count of this clone. J is TRBJ1-5 and V is TRBV6-5; D is undetermined. Germline V gene lookup returns CDR1 MNHEY and CDR2 SVGAGI. The CDR3 has 13 residues. Trimming removed 8 bases at V and 4 bases at J, with 12 bases between. The CDR3 sequence is CASGEAENQPQHF. The CDR3 DNA reads as TGTGCCAGCGGGGAGGCGGAGAATCAGCCCCAGCATTTT.